A single sample is the source of the 14 T cell receptor beta chains below, sequenced in a study of human T cells and chemical hapten exposure. Time point in this sample: pre-sensitization, week 0. Treatment here: therapeutic diphenylcyclopropenone sensitization with weekly scalp DPC. Each CDR3 protein gets one entry after TCRdb re-called the RACE reads with MiXCR. Of around 95,000 distinct CDR3 sequences listed, under 14% are singletons. Sequences were derived from whole blood, sampled in connection with sensitization to the hapten diphenylcyclopropenone (DPC). Receptors originate from a woman in her sixties with alopecia areata. Some clones in this sample may be carry-over from other donors' samples.

The V call is TRBV12-3 or TRBV12-4, the J call TRBJ1-4, with unresolved D. V shed 10 bases and J shed 5 bases, with 17 bases lying between them. This CDR3 has 14 residues. CDR3 nucleotides: TGTGCCACCGCCCGGAGCACTCCCAATGAAAAACTGTTTTTT. It specifies CATARSTPNEKLFF.

In this sample, this clonotype turned up many times. The gene calls are TRBV28 and TRBJ2-7, with 7 nucleotides matching TRBD1. The CDR3 has 13 amino acids. From germline, CDR1 is MDHEN and CDR2 SYDVKM. V lost 3 bases to trimming and J lost 2 bases; unmatched junction nucleotides: 1. CDR3 bases: TGTGCCAGCAGTTTTGGGACAGCCTACGAGCAGTACTTC. Translation gives CASSFGTAYEQYF.

This clonotype was seen repeatedly, ten times or more. This chain connects TRBV12-3 or TRBV12-4 to TRBJ1-5; TRBD1 aligns across 7 bases. The V segment lost 3 bases and the J segment 6 bases; nucleotides outside the gene matches: 5. The CDR3 is 14 amino acids. The CDR3 region has the DNA TGTGCCAGCAGTTTTTCAGGGGGAGGTCAGCCCCAGCATTTT. Amino acid sequence: CASSFSGGGQPQHF.

The rearrangement joins TRBV20-1 to TRBJ1-6; 7 positions match TRBD1. Losses at the gene ends were 6 bases for V and 5 bases for J; bases not matched to a gene: 13. CDR1 DFQATT and CDR2 SNEGSKA come from the germline V gene (reference sequence). This CDR3 has 16 residues. For the CDR3, the DNA is TGCAGTGCGCCCGGACAGGCCCGGGCCAATAATTCACCCCTCCACTTT. Translating it yields CSAPGQARANNSPLHF.

This clonotype was recorded at least ten times. The DNA of the CDR3 is TGCGCCAGCAGCTTCGACAGGGCCTACACTGAAGCTTTCTTT. It translates to CASSFDRAYTEAFF. The chain recombines TRBV10-1 with TRBJ1-1; 7 bases are shared with TRBD1. The J segment lost 3 bases and the V segment lost 6 bases, leaving 7 bases of the junction unmatched. Germline V gene lookup returns CDR1 WNHNN and CDR2 SYGVQD (reference sequence). This CDR3 spans 14 amino acids.

The table lists this clonotype with many counts. J is TRBJ2-4 and V is TRBV25-1; D uncertain. This CDR3 region has 12 residues. The germline CDR1 and CDR2 sequences are MGHDK and SYGVNS. Trimming stripped 3 bases from V and 13 bases from J, with 13 bases between. The CDR3 DNA is TGTGCCAGCAGTGATATAGGGCCCCGACAGTACTTC. Encoded protein: CASSDIGPRQYF.

This clonotype was observed many times. V gene TRBV16 combines with J gene TRBJ2-7; D is undetermined. This CDR3 has 13 residues. CDR1 and CDR2 (germline): KGHSY, FQNENV. The V and J ends lost 1 base and 2 bases respectively, with 6 bases between them. The CDR3 DNA reads as TGTGCCAGCAGCCAATACGAGACCTACGAGCAGTACTTC. It yields the protein CASSQYETYEQYF.

This clonotype has a count of ten or more. Here the CDR3 DNA reads TGTGCCAGCAGCGTAGAGGCATTAATCGGGGAGCTGTTTTTT. Its protein product is CASSVEALIGELFF. V gene TRBV9 combines with J gene TRBJ2-2; no definite D call. CDR1 and CDR2 from the germline V gene are SGDLS and YYNGEE. Trimming stripped 0 bases from V and 7 bases from J, with 10 bases between. The CDR3 is 14 residues long.

This clonotype was observed many times. V usage is TRBV5-1 and J usage is TRBJ2-7, with TRBD1 matching over 7 bases. The CDR3 has 15 amino acids. The germline gives CDR1 SGHRS, CDR2 YFSETQ. Trimming at V came to 0 bases and at J to 4 bases, leaving 7 bases not matched to a gene. The CDR3 spells CASSLGQGGPYEQYF. In DNA, the CDR3 is TGCGCCAGCAGCTTGGGACAGGGTGGTCCGTACGAGCAGTACTTC. Using reference TRBV5-1 and TRBJ2-7 for the parts outside the CDR3, the full variable domain is KAGVTQTPRYLIKTRGQQVTLSCSPISGHRSVSWYQQTPGQGLQFLFEYFSETQRNKGNFPGRFSGRQFSNSRSEMNVSTLELGDSALYLCASSLGQGGPYEQYFGPGTRLTVT.

The chain couples TRBV20-1 to TRBJ2-1, with D tentatively TRBD1 or TRBD2 (5 bases each). Germline-derived CDR1 and CDR2 are DFQATT and SNEGSKA (reference sequence). The V end lost 2 bases, the J end lost 6 bases, and 14 bases lay between the germline ends. This CDR3 has 14 residues. The CDR3 sequence: CSARRGVLSNEQFF. As DNA, the CDR3 is TGCAGTGCTAGACGAGGGGTTTTGTCCAATGAGCAGTTCTTC.

This clonotype was found many times. V is TRBV3-1 and J is TRBJ2-7, with TRBD1 matching 8 bases. J gave up 6 bases and V 4 bases, and 11 bases lay outside the gene matches. The CDR3 totals 15 residues. The germline CDR1 and CDR2 sequences are LGHDT and YNNKEL (reference sequence). The chain's CDR3 is CASSPSRTGMLEQYF. The CDR3 DNA reads as TGTGCCAGCAGCCCCTCCCGGACAGGGATGCTCGAGCAGTACTTC.

Only a few counts were recorded for this clonotype. The genes are TRBV18 and TRBJ2-3, with 10 bases that match TRBD2. V trimming: 3 bases; J trimming: 2 bases; junction bases outside the gene matches: 5. CDR1 is KGHSH and CDR2 is LQKENI in the germline V gene. This CDR3 has 16 amino acids. CDR3 protein: CASSPSGGAFTDTQYF. The CDR3 DNA reads TGTGCCAGCTCACCCAGCGGGGGGGCCTTCACAGATACGCAGTATTTT.

The rearrangement links TRBV18 to TRBJ2-1, with TRBD2 identical over 11 bases. Germline CDR1 and CDR2: KGHSH and LQKENI. Trimming cost V 3 bases and J 9 bases; bases outside gene matches: 7. CDR3 length equals 15 residues. The CDR3 DNA sequence: TGTGCCAGCTCACCTAGCGGGGGGGCCGTTTTTGAGCAGTTCTTC. Translated, it gives CASSPSGGAVFEQFF. Full variable domain (remainder filled in from reference TRBV18 and TRBJ2-1): NAGVMQNPRHLVRRRGQEARLRCSPMKGHSHVYWYRQLPEEGLKFMVYLQKENIIDESGMPKERFSAEFPKEGPSILRIQQVVRGDSAAYFCASSPSGGAVFEQFFGPGTRLTVL.

This clonotype was picked up many times. The chain recombines TRBV7-8 with TRBJ1-1; possible D gene TRBD1, 6 bases. CDR1 is SGHVS and CDR2 is FQNEAQ in the germline V gene. The germline V and J ends were trimmed by 5 bases and 0 bases, with 16 bases remaining between them. This CDR3 spans 16 amino acids. CDR3 in DNA: TGTGCCAGCAGCGTCCGGACAGACCCTATGAACACTGAAGCTTTCTTT. This translates into CASSVRTDPMNTEAFF.